The 6 T cell receptor beta chains given below trace back to one sample, sequenced in a study of breast tumors, draining lymph nodes, adjacent tissues. Axillary draining lymph nodes of breast cancer patients supplied the node samples. MiXCR was run by TCRdb on the multiplex PCR reads, yielding one entry per CDR3 protein. In the table there are some 140,000 distinct CDR3 sequences, about 22% of which are singletons. Sequencing used axillary lymph node tissue. The receptors shown here come from a female donor with breast cancer. Some clones in this sample may be carry-over from other donors' samples.

About this clonotype itself: A much larger clone differs from this one at a single base, so this may be a read error. V gene TRBV11-3 combines with J gene TRBJ1-5, with D unresolved. CDR1 is SGHNT, CDR2 YENEEA, per germline. This CDR3 is 13 amino acids long. The CDR3 coding sequence is TGCGCCAGCAGCCCAGACGAGTATCAGCCCCAGCATTTT. Encoded protein: CASSPDEYQPQHF.

This clonotype occurred a few times. The chain has TRBV2 and TRBJ1-2, with 11 bases aligning to TRBD1. The CDR3 consists of 19 residues. With 1 base clipped from V and 4 bases from J, the junction kept 14 bases outside the gene matches. CDR1 is SNHLY, CDR2 FYNNEI, per germline. The CDR3 nucleotides read TGTGCCAGCAGTGAAGAGGAGCTTGGGACAGGGGGACTTGCCTATGGCTACACCTTC. The encoded protein is CASSEEELGTGGLAYGYTF.

Many counts were recorded for this clonotype. CDR3 in amino acids: CASSGSYEQYF. CDR3 DNA sequence: TGTGCCAGCAGCGGCTCCTACGAGCAGTACTTC. V is TRBV2 and J is TRBJ2-7; the D is unclear. Germline CDR1 reads SNHLY; CDR2 reads FYNNEI. The V end lost 6 bases, the J end lost 0 bases, and 3 bases lay between the germline ends. This CDR3 has 11 amino acids.

This clonotype came up many times. Written as DNA, the CDR3 is TGCGCCAGCAGTGAGTTGGGGGAGCAGTTCTTC. This encodes CASSELGEQFF. The rearrangement links TRBV10-2 to TRBJ2-1; D ambiguous. Between the trimmed V and J ends, which lost 1 base and 10 bases, there was a span of 5 bases. Germline V gene data show CDR1 as WSHSY and CDR2 as SAAADI. The CDR3 contains 11 residues.

This rearrangement joins TRBV30 to TRBJ2-3, with 8 bases lining up with TRBD1. Germline-derived CDR1 and CDR2 are GTSNPN and SVGIG (reference sequence). CDR3 length equals 12 residues. V lost 6 bases to trimming and J lost 1 base; unmatched junction nucleotides: 0. This CDR3 reads CACRGRTDTQYF. The CDR3 DNA reads as TGTGCCTGCAGGGGGCGCACAGATACGCAGTATTTT.

The sample holds many counts of this clonotype. The rearrangement uses TRBV6-5 and TRBJ1-2; 8 nucleotides agree with TRBD1. This CDR3 is built from 16 residues. The V segment lost 0 bases and the J segment 2 bases; nucleotides outside the gene matches: 5. Germline V gene data show CDR1 as MNHEY and CDR2 as SVGAGI. In DNA, the CDR3 is TGTGCCAGCAGTTACTCGGGAACAGGGGGGAACTATGGCTACACCTTC. This codes for CASSYSGTGGNYGYTF.